One sample yielded the 16 T cell receptor beta chains listed below, sequenced in a study of T cells in Graves' hyperthyroidism and ophthalmopathy. Amplification of TCR beta CDR3 regions used RNA as the template. Using the HTBI primer set, a first-round RT-PCR was run on the TCR CDR3. Via MiXCR, TCRdb re-called the multiplex PCR reads, giving one row per CDR3 protein. This table holds about 640,000 distinct CDR3 sequences, more than 20% found once. The sample consisted of blood. The receptors stem from a man in his thirties or forties with Graves' ophthalmopathy.

As to this clonotype: At one boundary the junction diverges from the germline segment, which might be a read error. The chain has TRBV2 and TRBJ2-1; possible D gene TRBD2, 5 bases. Looked up from germline, CDR1 is SNHLY and CDR2 is FYNNEI. This CDR3 is 15 amino acids long. CDR3 protein: CASGEIGGGYNEQFF. CDR3 in DNA: TGTGCCAGCGGTGAAATTGGAGGAGGCTACAATGAGCAGTTCTTC.

As concerns this clonotype: The junction departs from the called germline gene at one end, perhaps through a read error. The chain carries TRBV5-1 and TRBJ1-1; no reliable D call. The CDR3 is made up of 12 amino acids. CDR1 and CDR2 from the germline V gene are SGHRS and YFSETQ. CDR3 sequence: CAGSLDLQVAFF. DNA of the CDR3: TGCGCCGGCAGCTTGGATCTTCAAGTGGCTTTCTTT.

This clonotype has a count of ten or more. J is TRBJ2-5 and V is TRBV3-1, with a weak D call TRBD2 (6 bases). V was clipped by 4 bases and J by 0 bases, with 15 bases between them. Germline V gives CDR1 LGHDT, CDR2 YNNKEL (reference sequence). This CDR3 region has 16 residues. CDR3 DNA: TGTGCCAGCAGCCCCGTTAGCGGAGCGTACCAAGAGACCCAGTACTTC. Translation: CASSPVSGAYQETQYF.

This clonotype was seen repeatedly, ten times or more. The rearrangement joins TRBV11-2 to TRBJ2-1, with no clear D. CDR3 length: 12 residues. In germline, CDR1 is SGHAT, CDR2 FQNNGV. The V end lost 1 base, the J end lost 8 bases, and 6 bases lay between the germline ends. CDR3 in amino acids: CASSLGSYEQFF. The CDR3 bases are TGTGCCAGCAGCTTAGGCAGCTATGAGCAGTTCTTC.

The table lists this clonotype with a few counts. The V call is TRBV12-3 or TRBV12-4, the J call TRBJ2-7; TRBD2 might be the D (6 bases). The CDR3 runs 14 residues. V lost 6 bases, J lost 0 bases, and 12 bases lay in between. Here the CDR3 reads CASRLGTSSYEQYF. In nucleotides, the CDR3 is TGTGCCAGCAGACTCGGGACTTCCTCCTACGAGCAGTACTTC.

The chain carries TRBV20-1 and TRBJ2-5, with 8 bases aligning to TRBD2. Germline trimming cut 1 base from V and 2 bases from J; bases unmatched to any gene: 9. Germline values: CDR1 DFQATT, CDR2 SNEGSKA (reference sequence). This CDR3 is built from 16 residues. CDR3 sequence (DNA): TGCAGTGCTAGAGCCGTTCTGCGGGGGGCTCAAGAGACCCAGTACTTC. As protein: CSARAVLRGAQETQYF.

This clonotype was counted at least ten times. The chain combines TRBV3-1 with TRBJ1-4, with 9 positions matching TRBD1. From germline, CDR1 is LGHDT and CDR2 YNNKEL (reference sequence). V lost 1 base and J lost 8; bases outside the gene matches: 5. The CDR3 consists of 15 residues. As DNA, the CDR3 is TGTGCCAGCAGCCAAGTCGGACAGGGGAAGGAAAAACTGTTTTTT. This encodes CASSQVGQGKEKLFF.

The V call is TRBV20-1, the J call TRBJ1-2; 7 bases agree with TRBD1. V lost 5 bases and J lost 4; bases outside the gene matches: 10. The CDR3 consists of 14 residues. Germline V gene lookup returns CDR1 DFQATT and CDR2 SNEGSKA (reference sequence). CDR3 DNA: TGCAGTGCTGGAACCTCACGGGACAGCTATGGCTACACCTTC. The encoded protein is CSAGTSRDSYGYTF.

The table lists this clonotype with many counts. The chain employs TRBV11-2 and TRBJ2-3; 7 bases line up with TRBD2. Germline lookup yields CDR1 SGHAT and CDR2 FQNNGV. The CDR3 sequence is 15 residues long. V shed 5 bases and J 2 bases; nucleotides not matched to a gene: 7. CDR3 loop: CASSLQLADTDTQYF. The DNA of the CDR3 is TGTGCCAGCAGCCTCCAGCTAGCGGACACAGATACGCAGTATTTT.

The chain is built from TRBV15 and TRBJ2-5, with TRBD1 as a possible D gene (5 bases). Germline V gene lookup returns CDR1 LNHNV and CDR2 YYDKDF (reference sequence). The CDR3 consists of 17 residues. V was cut by 0 bases and J by 1 base, with 15 bases left in between. CDR3 sequence reads: CATSREPGISSQETQYF. The DNA for the CDR3 is TGTGCCACCAGCAGAGAACCAGGGATAAGCTCCCAAGAGACCCAGTACTTC.

This clonotype was recorded a few times. The rearrangement uses TRBV28 and TRBJ2-7; possibly TRBD1 for D (8 bases). V was pared by 2 bases and J by 4 bases, with 15 bases between. Germline CDR1 and CDR2: MDHEN and SYDVKM. The CDR3 runs 15 residues. The CDR3 loop reads CASSLPQGGSYEQYF. CDR3 DNA: TGTGCCAGCAGTTTACCACAGGGGGGGAGTTACGAGCAGTACTTC.

V usage is TRBV20-1 and J usage is TRBJ2-1; tentatively, D is TRBD1 (7 bases). Trimming removed 7 bases from V and 3 bases from J, with 16 bases in between. The CDR3 extends over 14 amino acids. Germline V lookup: CDR1 DFQATT, CDR2 SNEGSKA (reference sequence). CDR3 in amino acids: CSGSRGVGYNEQFF. In DNA form, the CDR3 reads TGCAGTGGGTCCAGGGGGGTAGGCTACAATGAGCAGTTCTTC.

This clonotype was seen at least ten times. The V gene is TRBV5-6, the J gene TRBJ1-2; D gene unclear. Trimming removed 2 bases from V and 0 bases from J, with 5 bases in between. The CDR3 is 13 amino acids. Germline V lookup: CDR1 SGHDT, CDR2 YYEEEE. The CDR3 loop is CASSLPTNYGYTF. The CDR3 DNA reads as TGTGCCAGCAGCTTACCGACTAACTATGGCTACACCTTC.

This clonotype was picked up many times. The rearrangement links TRBV28 to TRBJ1-1; no clear D gene. CDR1 is MDHEN, CDR2 SYDVKM, per germline. Trimming pared 7 bases from V and 2 bases from J, leaving 11 bases between. This CDR3 is 13 amino acids long. In DNA form, the CDR3 reads TGTGCCAGCAAGCAGATAACTAACACTGAAGCTTTCTTT. As protein: CASKQITNTEAFF.

V usage is TRBV10-1 and J usage is TRBJ2-1; 14 bases map to TRBD2. V dropped 4 bases and J dropped 2; count of bases not matched to a gene: 7. CDR3 size: 18 residues. The germline V gene encodes CDR1 WNHNN and CDR2 SYGVQD (reference sequence). Here the CDR3 DNA reads TGCGCCAGCAGTGGGGGACTAGCGGGAGTAGTGACCTACAATGAGCAGTTCTTC. It codes for CASSGGLAGVVTYNEQFF.

This clonotype was picked up many times. The chain links TRBV18 to TRBJ1-5; tentatively, D is TRBD1 (6 bases). CDR1 KGHSH and CDR2 LQKENI come from the germline V gene. The CDR3 is made up of 14 amino acids. V lost 5 bases and J lost 3, with 11 bases in between. CDR3 protein: CASSSDSLNQPQHF. CDR3 DNA: TGTGCCAGCTCATCGGACAGTCTCAATCAGCCCCAGCATTTT.